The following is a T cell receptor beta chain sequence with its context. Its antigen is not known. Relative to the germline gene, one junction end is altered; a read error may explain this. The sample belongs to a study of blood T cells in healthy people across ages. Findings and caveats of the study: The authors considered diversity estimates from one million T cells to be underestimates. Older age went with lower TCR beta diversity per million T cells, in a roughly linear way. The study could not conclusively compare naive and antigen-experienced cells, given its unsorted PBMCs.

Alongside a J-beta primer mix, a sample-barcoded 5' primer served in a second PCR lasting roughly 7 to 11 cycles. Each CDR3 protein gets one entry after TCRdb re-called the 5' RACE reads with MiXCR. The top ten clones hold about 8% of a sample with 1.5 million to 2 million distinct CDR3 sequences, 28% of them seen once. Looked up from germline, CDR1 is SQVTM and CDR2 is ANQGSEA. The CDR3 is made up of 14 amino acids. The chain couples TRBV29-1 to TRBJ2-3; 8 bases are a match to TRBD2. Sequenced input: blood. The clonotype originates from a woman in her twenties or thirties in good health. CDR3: CSVDSGAYTGTQYF. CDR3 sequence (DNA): TGCAGCGTTGATAGCGGGGCTTACACAGGTACGCAGTATTTT.